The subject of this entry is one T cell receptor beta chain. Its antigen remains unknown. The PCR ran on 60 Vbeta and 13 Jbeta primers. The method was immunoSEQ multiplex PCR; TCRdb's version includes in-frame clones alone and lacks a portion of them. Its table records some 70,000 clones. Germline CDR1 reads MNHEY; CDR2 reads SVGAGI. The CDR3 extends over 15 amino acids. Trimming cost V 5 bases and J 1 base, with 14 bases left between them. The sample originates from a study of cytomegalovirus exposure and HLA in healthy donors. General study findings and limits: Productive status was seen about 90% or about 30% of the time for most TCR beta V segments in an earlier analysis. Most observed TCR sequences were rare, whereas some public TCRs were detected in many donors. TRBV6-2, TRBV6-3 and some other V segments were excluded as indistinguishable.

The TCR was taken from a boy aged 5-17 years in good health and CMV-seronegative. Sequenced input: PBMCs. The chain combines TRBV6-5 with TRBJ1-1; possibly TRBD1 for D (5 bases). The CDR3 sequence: CASSPWGDGNTEAFF. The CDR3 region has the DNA TGTGCCAGCAGTCCTTGGGGGGATGGGAACACTGAAGCTTTCTTT.